This T cell receptor (beta chain) was found in a study of CD4 and CD8 cells across lung adenocarcinoma regions. TCRdb re-analysed the PCR reads in MiXCR, keeping a single row per CDR3 protein. The sample lists around 25,000 distinct CDR3 sequences; over 45% were seen once. This clonotype was seen at least ten times. This CDR3 has 14 residues. With 11 bases clipped from V and 4 bases from J, the junction kept 12 bases outside the gene matches. Germline-derived CDR1 and CDR2 are ENHRY and SYGVKD. Samples came from patients with localized non-small cell lung adenocarcinoma. The sample consisted of CD8+ T cells from the center of a lung tumor. J is TRBJ2-3 and V is TRBV10-3, with 7 bases matching TRBD2. The sequence was obtained from a male donor with lung adenocarcinoma. The CD4 and CD8 labels of this study may be unreliable. The CDR3 protein is CAAGEGGFSDTQYF. In DNA, the CDR3 is TGTGCCGCCGGAGAGGGAGGGTTTTCAGATACGCAGTATTTT.